This T cell receptor (beta chain) is from a study of T cell changes during pregnancy in multiple sclerosis. The table came from immunoSEQ multiplex PCR; TCRdb's copy has only in-frame clones and leaves some out. This table holds about 45,000 clones, less than 95% found once. The germline V gene has CDR1 MNHEY and CDR2 SMNVEV (reference sequence). The V and J ends lost 5 bases and 0 bases respectively, with 7 bases between them. The CDR3 runs 13 residues. J is TRBJ1-1 and V is TRBV27, with D unclear. This sequence originates from a female donor with multiple sclerosis, enrolled in a pregnancy study. The source was CD8+ T cells from peripheral blood mononuclear cells, collected in the second trimester of pregnancy. The DNA of the CDR3 is TGTGCCAGCAGTGTTTACATGAACACTGAAGCTTTCTTT. Translated, it gives CASSVYMNTEAFF.